This T cell receptor (beta chain) came from a study of blood T cell repertoires in COVID-19. Study at large: The study drew acute and convalescent COVID-19 samples from the United States, Italy and Spain. In each case, the material was cDNA or gDNA derived from T cells, B-cell-depleted T cells, or PBMCs.

Participants were placed into cohorts based on the clinical history they reported. There are 14 residues in the CDR3. The germline CDR1 and CDR2 sequences are WNHNN and SYGVQD (reference sequence). The V end was cut by 3 bases, the J end by 5 bases, with 13 bases between. In the original workflow: By means of reference gene primer amplification, nucleated cell counts were estimated. Data came from immunoSEQ multiplex PCR; TCRdb stores just in-frame clones and leaves some out. The DNA gave D and trimming, while V, J and clone size come from that table. The table has about 190,000 clones, around 83% seen once.

The clonotype was recovered from a woman in her 30s who had been exposed to COVID-19. The sample was PBMCs or T cells enriched from blood (not recorded which). The genes are TRBV10-1 and TRBJ1-2; the D is unclear. CDR3 DNA: TGCGCCAGCAGTGACCCCCCACACAGTTATGGCTACACCTTC. Translating it yields CASSDPPHSYGYTF.